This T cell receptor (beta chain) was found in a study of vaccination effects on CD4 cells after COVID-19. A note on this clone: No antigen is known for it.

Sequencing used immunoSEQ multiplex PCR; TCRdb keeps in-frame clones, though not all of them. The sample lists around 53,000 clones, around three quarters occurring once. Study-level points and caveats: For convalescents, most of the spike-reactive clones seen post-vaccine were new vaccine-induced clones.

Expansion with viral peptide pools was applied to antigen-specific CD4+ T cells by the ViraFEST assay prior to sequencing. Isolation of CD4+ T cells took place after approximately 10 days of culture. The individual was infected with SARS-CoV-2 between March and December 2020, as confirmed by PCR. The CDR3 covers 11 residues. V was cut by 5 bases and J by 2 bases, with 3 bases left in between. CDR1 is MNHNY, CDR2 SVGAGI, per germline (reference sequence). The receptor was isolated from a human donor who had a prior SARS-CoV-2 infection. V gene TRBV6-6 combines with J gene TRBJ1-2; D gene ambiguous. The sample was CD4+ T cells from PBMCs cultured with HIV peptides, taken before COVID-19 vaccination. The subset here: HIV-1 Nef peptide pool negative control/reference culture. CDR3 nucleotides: TGTGCCAGCAGTCTCAACTATGGCTACACCTTC. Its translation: CASSLNYGYTF.